This T cell receptor (beta chain) was profiled in a study of T cell changes during pregnancy in multiple sclerosis. Libraries were prepared by immunoSEQ multiplex PCR; TCRdb keeps only in-frame clonotypes and omits some of them. The sample yields 100,000 to 150,000 clones, under 95% seen once. CDR1 and CDR2 (germline): GTSNPN, SVGIG (reference sequence). The CDR3 is made up of 11 amino acids. With 5 bases removed from V and 10 bases from J, the gap between germline ends came to 14 bases. The source is a female donor with multiple sclerosis, enrolled in a pregnancy study. Sequenced here: peripheral blood, sampled before pregnancy. The chain couples TRBV30 to TRBJ1-1, with TRBD1 as a possible D gene (5 bases). The CDR3 nucleotides read TGTGCCTGGGACGCCGTGGGGCGAGCTTTCTTT. Translating gives CAWDAVGRAFF.